The clone carrying this TCR beta chain was observed once. What it binds is not known. Only in-frame clones appear in the TCRdb table, and some are missing; sequencing was by immunoSEQ multiplex PCR. The sample contains approximately 10,000 clones, roughly 64% of which appear only once. This sample was taken from a study of neoadjuvant anti-PD-1 for oral cavity cancer. The study, taken as a whole, reports: With a few patients per group, TCR findings need larger cohorts.

The time point here: after neoadjuvant nivolumab, at surgical resection. Patients were newly diagnosed with stage II-IVA oral cavity squamous cell carcinoma without prior systemic or radiation treatment. This TCR came from a person aged 35-79 years with oral cavity squamous cell carcinoma. The material sequenced was PBMCs, taken after nivolumab (anti-PD-1) treatment.

The CDR3 region is CASSTWQGRAFF. The CDR3 DNA follows: TGTGCCAGTAGTACTTGGCAGGGGCGAGCTTTCTTT. The genes are TRBV19 and TRBJ1-1; possibly TRBD1 for D (6 bases). Trimming removed 4 bases at V and 10 bases at J, with 13 bases between. This CDR3 comprises 12 residues. Germline assignment: CDR1 LNHDA and CDR2 SQIVND (reference sequence).